The T cell receptor beta chain under discussion was sequenced for a study of cytomegalovirus exposure and HLA in healthy donors (dated by TCRdb to 2016 to 2017). The study in broad terms: According to a later analysis, one platform produced both the approximately 110 validation repertoires and the approximately 660 repertoires of the first cohort. The study aimed to test whether cataloging public T cell receptors could reveal signatures of past pathogen exposure. Besides the first cohort of roughly 700 subjects, a separate validation cohort made up of 120 different subjects was used. To predict cytomegalovirus infection status, the study brought together high-throughput TCR immunosequencing, statistical association of individual TCRs with disease status, and machine learning. What the research found in general, with its limitations: The validation cohort had no HLA typing available for a later analysis, so co-occurrence within that cohort was assessed over all 130 or so repertoires. The authors suggested that the approach could potentially be generalized to other disease states and immunological phenotypes. A few of the identified cytomegalovirus-associated TCR beta chains were confirmed in vitro to be specific for cytomegalovirus antigens. The classifier was reported to diagnose cytomegalovirus status with high specificity and sensitivity in both the original cohort and the validation cohort. In a later analysis, TCRs clustered in the first cohort were found to also tend to co-occur in the roughly 110 validation repertoires, with approximately 95% of cluster scores above 0. Across donors, most TCR sequences were observed very rarely, whereas some public TCRs were present in many individuals. The study listed 164 TCR beta chains as associated with cytomegalovirus.

The donors were included in the validation cohort of over a hundred subjects, a group kept apart from the roughly 670-subject first cohort. The library was produced with the immunoSEQ multiplex PCR assay. On the authors' methods: A statistical classification framework was built for diagnosing cytomegalovirus status from the catalog of TCR beta chain sequences. As stored in TCRdb, this immuneACCESS dataset retains in-frame rearrangements with V and J assigned. A fraction of the clones does not appear; measured against another copy, unresolved V genes explain less than half of the discrepancy, and the remainder lacks a known reason. V, J and clone size derive from that table, while D and trimming were established from the DNA sequence. The sample profile shows approximately 180,000 clones; roughly 86% of them were found once. Jointly, the top ten make up over 1.3% of the sample. Regarding this clone: Its antigen is still unknown. No base quality information exists; no much larger clone differs at one position.

CDR1 MNHNY and CDR2 SVGAGI were looked up in the germline V gene (reference sequence). Trimming takes 6 bases off V and 0 bases off J; junction bases not matched to a gene: 7. Including cysteine and phenylalanine, the CDR3 has 15 amino acids. The entry retains the CDR3 DNA only, 45 bases that are in frame from base 1. The sequence was collected from a woman between 18 and 30 years old in good health and CMV-seronegative. The material sequenced was PBMCs. The chain is encoded by TRBV6-6 joined to TRBJ1-1; a stretch of 7 junction bases matches TRBD1. The CDR3 sequence is CASSERQGVNTEAFF. The sequenced DNA: TGTGCCAGCAGCGAACGACAGGGAGTGAACACTGAAGCTTTCTTT.